These 5 T cell receptor beta chains were sequenced from one sample in a study of tumor-infiltrating lymphocytes in primary liver carcinoma. From unsorted bulk tissue weighing roughly 17-34 mg, DNA and RNA were co-extracted. From around 0.5 ug total RNA, TCR beta cDNA was generated with a primer in the constant region. Three nested multiplex PCR rounds of slightly modified ARM-PCR generated TCR beta libraries. For around 11 cycles apiece, the opening two PCR rounds ran with TRBV1-TRBV30 forward primers and a C-beta reverse primer. Each CDR3 protein is one row after TCRdb ran MiXCR on the multiplex PCR reads. This sample has under 90,000 distinct CDR3 sequences, with around 70% found just once. The sequencing sample was made of liver tumor tissue from sampling region 1. The subset: tumor region T1, superior pole. The receptors here all came from a man aged 40-50 years with primary liver carcinoma and hepatitis B virus infection.

The rearrangement links TRBV2 to TRBJ1-3; D is perhaps TRBD1 (5 bases). This CDR3 is built from 13 residues. Trimming took off 7 bases at V and 7 bases at J, with 14 bases between the two ends. Germline CDR1 and CDR2: SNHLY and FYNNEI. The chain's CDR3 is CASMEGRGNTIYF. In DNA, the CDR3 is TGTGCCAGCATGGAGGGACGAGGGAACACCATATATTTT.

This clonotype was detected many times. V gene TRBV7-8 combines with J gene TRBJ2-1; 7 bases fit TRBD2. Per the germline V gene, CDR1 is SGHVS and CDR2 is FQNEAQ. The CDR3 spans 14 residues. V lost 0 bases, J lost 9 bases, and 5 bases stayed unmatched. CDR3 in amino acids: CASSLAGGQGEQFF. The CDR3 DNA reads as TGTGCCAGCAGCTTAGCGGGAGGGCAAGGTGAGCAGTTCTTC. Using reference TRBV7-8 and TRBJ2-1 for the parts outside the CDR3, the full variable domain is GAGVSQSPRYKVAKRGQDVALRCDPISGHVSLFWYQQALGQGPEFLTYFQNEAQLDKSGLPSDRFFAERPEGSVSTLKIQRTQQEDSAVYLCASSLAGGQGEQFFGPGTRLTVL.

On this clonotype: One junction end does not reproduce the germline sequence, and a read error may be involved. V is TRBV11-2 and J is TRBJ2-5, with D unclear. The CDR3 has 13 amino acids. Germline CDR1 is SGHAT and CDR2 is FQNNGV. DNA of the CDR3: TGTGCCGGCAGCTTAGAGGTTGAAGAGACTCAGTACTTC. It encodes CAGSLEVEETQYF.

This clonotype was seen a few times. The J gene is TRBJ2-1, the V gene TRBV9, with D perhaps TRBD2 (5 bases). The CDR3 is made up of 15 amino acids. Trimming pared 3 bases from V and 1 base from J, leaving 11 bases between. CDR1 and CDR2 (germline): SGDLS, YYNGEE. CDR3 in amino acids: CASSAPPGSYNEQFF. In DNA form, the CDR3 reads TGTGCCAGCAGCGCCCCCCCGGGATCCTACAATGAGCAGTTCTTC.

Details on this clonotype: A read error may produce the germline difference seen at one junction end. The chain has TRBV6-1 and TRBJ2-3; the D is unclear. CDR3 length equals 13 residues. Germline CDR1 and CDR2: MNHNS and SASEGT. The DNA of the CDR3 is TGTGCCAGCAAACCTGATAGCACAAATACGCAGTATTTT. Translation gives CASKPDSTNTQYF.